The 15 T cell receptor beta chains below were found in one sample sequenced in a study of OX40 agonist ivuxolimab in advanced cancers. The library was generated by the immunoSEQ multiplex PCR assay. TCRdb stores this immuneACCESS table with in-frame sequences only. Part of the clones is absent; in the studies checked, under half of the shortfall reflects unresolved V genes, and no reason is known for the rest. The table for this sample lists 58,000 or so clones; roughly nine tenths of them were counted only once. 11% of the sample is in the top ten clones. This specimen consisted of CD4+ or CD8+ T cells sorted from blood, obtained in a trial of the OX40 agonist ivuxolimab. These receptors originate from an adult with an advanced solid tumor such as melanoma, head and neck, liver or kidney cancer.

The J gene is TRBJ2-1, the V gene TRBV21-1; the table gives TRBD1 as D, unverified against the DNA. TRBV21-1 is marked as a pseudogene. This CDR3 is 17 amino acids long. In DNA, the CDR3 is TGTGCCAGCAGCAACCATCATTTACGGGACAGGCTCGTCCTACGGTTCTTC. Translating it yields CASSNHHLRDRLVLRFF.

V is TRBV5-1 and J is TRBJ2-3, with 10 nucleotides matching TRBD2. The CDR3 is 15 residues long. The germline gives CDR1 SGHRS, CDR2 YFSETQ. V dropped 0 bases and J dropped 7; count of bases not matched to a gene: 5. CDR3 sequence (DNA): TGCGCCAGCAGCTTGGGTGCTAGCGGGAGAAATACGCAGTATTTT. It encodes CASSLGASGRNTQYF.

CDR3 sequence reads: CASTPPQGQETQYF. The CDR3 nucleotides read TGTGCCAGCACCCCCCCGCAGGGCCAAGAGACCCAGTACTTC. V is TRBV2 and J is TRBJ2-5; possibly TRBD1 for D (5 bases). With 7 bases removed from V and 1 base from J, the gap between germline ends came to 13 bases. The CDR3 sequence is 14 residues long. CDR1 is SNHLY, CDR2 FYNNEI, per germline. Together with reference TRBV2 and TRBJ2-5, the CDR3 gives the full variable domain: EPEVTQTPSHQVTQMGQEVILRCVPISNHLYFYWYRQILGQKVEFLVSFYNNEISEKSEIFDDQFSVERPDGSNFTLKIRSTKLEDSAMYFCASTPPQGQETQYFGPGTRLLVL.

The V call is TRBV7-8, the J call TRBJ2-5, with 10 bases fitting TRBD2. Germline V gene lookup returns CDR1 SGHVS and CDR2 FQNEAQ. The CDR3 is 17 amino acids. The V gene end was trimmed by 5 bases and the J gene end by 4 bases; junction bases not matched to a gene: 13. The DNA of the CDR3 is TGTGCCAGCAGCGCCACCACTACTAGCGGGATTGCAGAGACCCAGTACTTC. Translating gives CASSATTTSGIAETQYF.

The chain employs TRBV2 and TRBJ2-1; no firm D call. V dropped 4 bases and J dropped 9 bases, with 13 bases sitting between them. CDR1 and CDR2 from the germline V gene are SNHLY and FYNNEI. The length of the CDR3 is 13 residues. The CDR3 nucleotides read TGTGCCAGCAGTGGGATGGGTACTGGTGAGCAGTTCTTC. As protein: CASSGMGTGEQFF.

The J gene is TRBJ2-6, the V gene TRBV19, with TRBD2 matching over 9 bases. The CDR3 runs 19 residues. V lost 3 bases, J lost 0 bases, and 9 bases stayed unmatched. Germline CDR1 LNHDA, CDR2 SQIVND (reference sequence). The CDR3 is CASSMVRAGGLSGANVLTF. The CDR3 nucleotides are TGTGCCAGTAGTATGGTGAGGGCGGGAGGGCTCTCTGGGGCCAACGTCCTGACTTTC. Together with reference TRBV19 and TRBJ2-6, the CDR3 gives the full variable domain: DGGITQSPKYLFRKEGQNVTLSCEQNLNHDAMYWYRQDPGQGLRLIYYSQIVNDFQKGDIAEGYSVSREKKESFPLTVTSAQKNPTAFYLCASSMVRAGGLSGANVLTFGAGSRLTVL.

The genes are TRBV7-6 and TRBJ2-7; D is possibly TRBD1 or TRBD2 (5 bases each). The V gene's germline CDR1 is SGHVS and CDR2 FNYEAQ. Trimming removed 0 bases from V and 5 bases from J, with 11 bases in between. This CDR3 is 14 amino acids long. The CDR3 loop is CASSLASGTNEQYF. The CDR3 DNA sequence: TGTGCCAGCAGCTTAGCGTCAGGGACCAACGAGCAGTACTTC. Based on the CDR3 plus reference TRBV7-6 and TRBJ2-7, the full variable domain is GAGVSQSPRYKVTKRGQDVALRCDPISGHVSLYWYRQALGQGPEFLTYFNYEAQQDKSGLPNDRFSAERPEGSISTLTIQRTEQRDSAMYRCASSLASGTNEQYFGPGTRLTVT.

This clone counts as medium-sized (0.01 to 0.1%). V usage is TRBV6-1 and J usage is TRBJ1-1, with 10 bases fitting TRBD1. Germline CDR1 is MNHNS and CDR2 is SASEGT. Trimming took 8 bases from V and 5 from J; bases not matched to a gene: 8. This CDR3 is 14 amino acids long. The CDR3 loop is CASGDRGVSTEAFF. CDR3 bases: TGTGCCAGCGGGGACAGGGGAGTTTCGACTGAAGCTTTCTTT.

The CDR3 region has the DNA TGTGCCAGCAGACCCGGGACAGGGGCTAAATACGAGCAGTACTTC. It codes for CASRPGTGAKYEQYF. The chain employs TRBV2 and TRBJ2-7, with TRBD1 matching 10 bases. The CDR3 consists of 15 residues. Germline V CDR1 and CDR2: SNHLY, FYNNEI. The ends lost 6 bases at V and 4 bases at J; junction bases unmatched: 9.

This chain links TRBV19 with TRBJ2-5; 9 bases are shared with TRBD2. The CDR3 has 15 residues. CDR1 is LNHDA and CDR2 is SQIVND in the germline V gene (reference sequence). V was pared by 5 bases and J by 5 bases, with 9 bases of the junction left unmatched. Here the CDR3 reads CASSRQAGGGETQYF. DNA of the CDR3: TGTGCCAGTAGTCGCCAAGCGGGGGGTGGGGAGACCCAGTACTTC.

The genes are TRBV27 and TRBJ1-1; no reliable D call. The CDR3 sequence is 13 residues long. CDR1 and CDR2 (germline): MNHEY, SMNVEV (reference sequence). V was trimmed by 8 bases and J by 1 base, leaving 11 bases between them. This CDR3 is CASGIQPNTEAFF. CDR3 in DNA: TGTGCCAGCGGAATTCAGCCGAACACTGAAGCTTTCTTT.

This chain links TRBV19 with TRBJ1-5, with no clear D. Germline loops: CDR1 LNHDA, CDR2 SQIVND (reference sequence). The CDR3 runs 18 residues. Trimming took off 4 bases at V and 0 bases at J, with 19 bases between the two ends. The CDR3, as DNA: TGTGCCAGTAGTACAATCTATGGAGACTTTCTTAGCAATCAGCCCCAGCATTTT. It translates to CASSTIYGDFLSNQPQHF.

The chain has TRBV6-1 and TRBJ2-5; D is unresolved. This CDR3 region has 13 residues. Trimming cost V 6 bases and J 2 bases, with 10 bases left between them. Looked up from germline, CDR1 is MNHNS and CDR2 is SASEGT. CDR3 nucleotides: TGTGCCAGCAGACCAGGCCGACAAGAGACCCAGTACTTC. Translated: CASRPGRQETQYF.

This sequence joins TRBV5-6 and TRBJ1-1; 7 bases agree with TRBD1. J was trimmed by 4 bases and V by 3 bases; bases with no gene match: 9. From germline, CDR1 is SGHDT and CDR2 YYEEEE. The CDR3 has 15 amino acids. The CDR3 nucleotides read TGTGCCAGCAGCTGGGAGACAGGGATTAGCACTGAAGCTTTCTTT. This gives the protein CASSWETGISTEAFF.

The CDR3 nucleotides are TGCGCCAGCAGCCAATATGCAGGGTCGGGCTACACCTTC. It specifies CASSQYAGSGYTF. The genes are TRBV4-1 and TRBJ1-2, with D maybe TRBD1 (5 bases). Germline V gene sequence: CDR1 MGHRA, CDR2 YSYEKL. The CDR3 covers 13 residues. V shed 2 bases and J shed 8 bases, with 12 bases lying between them.